These T cell receptor beta chains were read from a single sample in a study of neurological immune-mediated disorders. TCRdb used MiXCR to reprocess the 5' RACE reads, holding one entry per CDR3 protein. The sample holds 65,000 to 70,000 distinct CDR3 sequences, roughly 3.9% seen once. Sequenced input: PBMCs. Source of these receptors: a man aged 30-40 years with multiple sclerosis. The CDR3 runs from the conserved cysteine through the conserved F or W. D genes are given only for firm matches. Clone size is stated in some rows and not others, as once, few, many or a class when expanded.

clone_size: many
d_call: NA
v_call: TRBV7-8
j_call: TRBJ2-7
cdr3_aa: CASSTYRVVNEQYF
cdr3_nt: TGTGCCAGCAGCACCTACAGGGTTGTCAACGAGCAGTACTTC

clone_size: many
d_call: NA
v_call: TRBV5-1
j_call: TRBJ2-7
cdr3_aa: CASSPDSLEQYF
cdr3_nt: TGCGCCAGCAGCCCGGACAGTTTGGAGCAGTACTTC

clone_size: NA
d_call: TRBD1
v_call: TRBV6-5
j_call: TRBJ1-2
cdr3_aa: CANRQRQGLNYGYTF
cdr3_nt: TGTGCCAACAGACAAAGACAGGGGCTTAACTATGGCTACACCTTC

clone_size: many
d_call: TRBD1
v_call: TRBV2
j_call: TRBJ1-4
cdr3_aa: CASSEAPLGQGGKLFF
cdr3_nt: TGTGCCAGCAGTGAAGCTCCCTTGGGACAGGGTGGAAAACTGTTTTTT

clone_size: few
d_call: NA
v_call: TRBV4-2
j_call: TRBJ1-1
cdr3_aa: CASSQVDSTTEAFF
cdr3_nt: TGTGCCAGCAGCCAAGTGGACAGTACCACTGAAGCTTTCTTT

clone_size: many
d_call: NA
v_call: TRBV7-2
j_call: TRBJ2-2
cdr3_aa: CASSLGVLGELFF
cdr3_nt: TGTGCCAGCAGCTTAGGTGTCCTCGGGGAGCTGTTTTTT

clone_size: many
d_call: TRBD1
v_call: TRBV20-1
j_call: TRBJ1-4
cdr3_aa: CSARDDGQGGNGEKLFF
cdr3_nt: TGCAGTGCTAGAGATGACGGCCAGGGGGGGAATGGTGAAAAACTGTTTTTT

clone_size: many
d_call: NA
v_call: TRBV5-1
j_call: TRBJ1-1
cdr3_aa: CASSFKGGPGETEAFF
cdr3_nt: TGCGCCAGCAGCTTTAAGGGGGGCCCCGGAGAGACTGAAGCTTTCTTT

clone_size: many
d_call: NA
v_call: TRBV29-1
j_call: TRBJ1-2
cdr3_aa: CSVDFTLARGYTF
cdr3_nt: TGCAGCGTAGACTTTACGCTCGCCAGAGGCTACACCTTC

clone_size: NA
d_call: NA
v_call: TRBV5-6
j_call: TRBJ1-2
cdr3_aa: CASSLGGAFYGYTF
cdr3_nt: TGTGCCAGCAGCCTAGGGGGGGCGTTCTATGGCTACACCTTC

clone_size: many
d_call: TRBD1
v_call: TRBV4-1
j_call: TRBJ2-7
cdr3_aa: CASSQGQGAGEQYF
cdr3_nt: TGCGCCAGCAGCCAAGGGCAGGGGGCGGGTGAGCAGTACTTC

clone_size: many
d_call: NA
v_call: TRBV20-1
j_call: TRBJ1-5
cdr3_aa: CSAGSRVSQPQHF
cdr3_nt: TGCAGTGCGGGGTCCAGGGTGAGTCAGCCCCAGCATTTT

clone_size: many
d_call: NA
v_call: TRBV20-1
j_call: TRBJ2-7
cdr3_aa: CSAQSRDWIQSYEQYF
cdr3_nt: TGCAGTGCTCAATCGAGGGACTGGATCCAATCCTACGAGCAGTACTTC

clone_size: many
d_call: NA
v_call: TRBV6-2/TRBV6-3
j_call: TRBJ2-2
cdr3_aa: CASSFLAEAGELFF
cdr3_nt: TGTGCCAGCAGTTTCCTAGCTGAGGCCGGGGAGCTGTTTTTT

clone_size: many
d_call: TRBD1
v_call: TRBV20-1
j_call: TRBJ2-5
cdr3_aa: CSGRGDRAMETQYF
cdr3_nt: TGCAGTGGTCGAGGGGACAGGGCTATGGAGACCCAGTACTTC

clone_size: many
d_call: NA
v_call: TRBV7-2
j_call: TRBJ1-4
cdr3_aa: CASTPGLGEKLFF
cdr3_nt: TGTGCCAGCACCCCAGGTCTCGGTGAAAAACTGTTTTTT

clone_size: NA
d_call: NA
v_call: TRBV9
j_call: TRBJ2-4
cdr3_aa: CASSVDPGEKIQYF
cdr3_nt: TGTGCCAGCAGCGTAGATCCCGGGGAGAAAATTCAGTACTTC

clone_size: many
d_call: NA
v_call: TRBV12-3/TRBV12-4
j_call: TRBJ1-5
cdr3_aa: CASSERGPSNQPQHF
cdr3_nt: TGTGCCAGCAGTGAAAGGGGCCCGAGCAATCAGCCCCAGCATTTT

clone_size: many
d_call: TRBD1
v_call: TRBV29-1
j_call: TRBJ1-3
cdr3_aa: CTGQIGNTIYF
cdr3_nt: TGCACGGGACAGATTGGAAACACCATATATTTT

clone_size: many
d_call: NA
v_call: TRBV5-1
j_call: TRBJ1-1
cdr3_aa: CASSLGELNTEAFF
cdr3_nt: TGCGCCAGCAGCTTGGGAGAGTTGAACACTGAAGCTTTCTTT

clone_size: few
d_call: NA
v_call: TRBV7-2
j_call: TRBJ1-5
cdr3_aa: CASSFPGFQPQNF
cdr3_nt: TGTGCCAGCAGCTTCCCGGGGTTCCAGCCCCAGAATTTT

clone_size: many
d_call: NA
v_call: TRBV12-3/TRBV12-4
j_call: TRBJ1-1
cdr3_aa: CASSFSLEEAFF
cdr3_nt: TGTGCCAGCAGTTTCTCCTTGGAAGAAGCTTTCTTT

clone_size: many
d_call: NA
v_call: TRBV7-9
j_call: TRBJ1-1
cdr3_aa: CASSYNRAGYTEAFF
cdr3_nt: TGTGCCAGCAGCTACAACAGGGCCGGGTACACTGAAGCTTTCTTT

clone_size: many
d_call: NA
v_call: TRBV7-2
j_call: TRBJ1-4
cdr3_aa: CASSSQGYGEKLFF
cdr3_nt: TGTGCCAGCAGCTCACAGGGTTACGGCGAAAAACTGTTTTTT

clone_size: NA
d_call: TRBD2
v_call: TRBV2
j_call: TRBJ2-2
cdr3_aa: CASSELAGDTGELFF
cdr3_nt: TGTGCCAGCAGTGAGTTAGCGGGTGACACCGGGGAGCTGTTTTTT

clone_size: NA
d_call: NA
v_call: TRBV20-1
j_call: TRBJ2-1
cdr3_aa: CSAIPGSYNEQFF
cdr3_nt: TGCAGTGCTATCCCCGGCTCATACAATGAGCAGTTCTTC

clone_size: many
d_call: NA
v_call: TRBV7-2
j_call: TRBJ2-7
cdr3_aa: CASSLSVSAYEQYF
cdr3_nt: TGTGCCAGCAGCCTGTCGGTCTCCGCCTACGAGCAGTACTTC

clone_size: many
d_call: NA
v_call: TRBV5-1
j_call: TRBJ2-2
cdr3_aa: CASSLAGLRTGELFF
cdr3_nt: TGCGCCAGCAGCTTGGCAGGGTTGCGCACCGGGGAGCTGTTTTTT

clone_size: many
d_call: NA
v_call: TRBV20-1
j_call: TRBJ2-2
cdr3_aa: CSASNRANTGELFF
cdr3_nt: TGCAGTGCTAGTAACCGTGCGAACACCGGGGAGCTGTTTTTT

clone_size: many
d_call: TRBD1
v_call: TRBV2
j_call: TRBJ2-7
cdr3_aa: CASSEGTGGIGEQYF
cdr3_nt: TGTGCCAGCAGTGAAGGGACAGGGGGAATCGGCGAGCAGTACTTC

clone_size: many
d_call: NA
v_call: TRBV9
j_call: TRBJ2-1
cdr3_aa: CASSVGAYNEQFF
cdr3_nt: TGTGCCAGCAGCGTAGGAGCGTACAATGAGCAGTTCTTC

clone_size: many
d_call: NA
v_call: TRBV29-1
j_call: TRBJ2-5
cdr3_aa: CSERSGLNQETQYF
cdr3_nt: TGCAGCGAGCGGTCAGGCCTAAATCAAGAGACCCAGTACTTC

clone_size: many
d_call: TRBD2
v_call: TRBV7-2
j_call: TRBJ2-1
cdr3_aa: CASSYLAGGSYNEQFF
cdr3_nt: TGTGCCAGCAGCTACCTAGCGGGGGGGTCCTACAATGAGCAGTTCTTC

clone_size: many
d_call: NA
v_call: TRBV20-1
j_call: TRBJ2-7
cdr3_aa: CSARDNGVIGYEQYF
cdr3_nt: TGCAGTGCTAGAGACAACGGGGTTATTGGTTACGAGCAGTACTTC

clone_size: many
d_call: TRBD2
v_call: TRBV5-6
j_call: TRBJ2-3
cdr3_aa: CASSLEGGGPATQYF
cdr3_nt: TGTGCCAGCAGCTTGGAGGGCGGGGGGCCGGCTACGCAGTATTTT

clone_size: many
d_call: NA
v_call: TRBV15
j_call: TRBJ1-5
cdr3_aa: CATRQQGAGPQHF
cdr3_nt: TGTGCCACTCGTCAACAGGGCGCGGGGCCCCAGCATTTT

clone_size: many
d_call: NA
v_call: TRBV20-1
j_call: TRBJ1-1
cdr3_aa: CSARDGGRETEAFF
cdr3_nt: TGCAGTGCTAGAGATGGGGGCAGGGAAACTGAAGCTTTCTTT

clone_size: many
d_call: NA
v_call: TRBV3-1
j_call: TRBJ1-4
cdr3_aa: CASSQAGGNHEKLFF
cdr3_nt: TGTGCCAGCAGCCAAGCCGGCGGAAACCATGAAAAACTGTTTTTT

clone_size: many
d_call: TRBD1
v_call: TRBV6-1
j_call: TRBJ2-7
cdr3_aa: CASSEWDRDSYEQYF
cdr3_nt: TGTGCCAGCAGTGAATGGGACAGGGACTCCTACGAGCAGTACTTC

clone_size: many
d_call: TRBD2
v_call: TRBV12-3/TRBV12-4
j_call: TRBJ2-5
cdr3_aa: CASNRDGGNTETQYF
cdr3_nt: TGTGCCAGCAACCGCGACGGGGGGAACACAGAGACCCAGTACTTC

clone_size: many
d_call: TRBD2
v_call: TRBV2
j_call: TRBJ2-2
cdr3_aa: CASSLLPGGTGELFF
cdr3_nt: TGTGCCAGCAGCCTCCTTCCGGGAGGCACCGGGGAGCTGTTTTTT

clone_size: few
d_call: TRBD1
v_call: TRBV7-6
j_call: TRBJ2-3
cdr3_aa: CASSSGQGTDTQYF
cdr3_nt: TGTGCCAGCAGCTCGGGACAGGGGACAGATACGCAGTATTTT

clone_size: many
d_call: TRBD1
v_call: TRBV6-8
j_call: TRBJ1-1
cdr3_aa: CASSYSGQGTERSTEAFF
cdr3_nt: TGTGCCAGCAGTTACTCGGGACAGGGAACCGAACGGAGCACTGAAGCTTTCTTT

clone_size: many
d_call: NA
v_call: TRBV5-1
j_call: TRBJ1-1
cdr3_aa: CASSLLGATGTEAFF
cdr3_nt: TGCGCCAGCAGCTTGCTGGGGGCTACGGGCACTGAAGCTTTCTTT

clone_size: many
d_call: TRBD1
v_call: TRBV7-9
j_call: TRBJ1-1
cdr3_aa: CASSLADRVYAEAFF
cdr3_nt: TGTGCCAGCAGCTTAGCGGACAGGGTGTATGCTGAAGCTTTCTTT

clone_size: many
d_call: TRBD2
v_call: TRBV4-2
j_call: TRBJ2-7
cdr3_aa: CASSQESSGGEYEQYF
cdr3_nt: TGTGCCAGCAGCCAAGAATCTAGCGGGGGGGAGTACGAGCAGTACTTC

clone_size: many
d_call: NA
v_call: TRBV20-1
j_call: TRBJ2-5
cdr3_aa: CSARGQETQYF
cdr3_nt: TGCAGTGCTCGCGGGCAAGAGACCCAGTACTTC